Listed below are T cell receptor beta chains from one sample, sequenced in a study of blood T cell repertoires in COVID-19. Repertoires were generated with immunoSEQ multiplex PCR, while TCRdb's copy carries only in-frame clones and drops some. The data show some 160,000 clones, with approximately 83% seen just once and roughly 2% held by the top ten. The sample was peripheral blood. These receptor sequences come from a woman of 80 years or more with acute or convalescent COVID-19. Both conserved end residues are part of each CDR3. The D gene is left open where the match is weak. Clone size is not always given. Where it is, it says once, few, many or a class for expanded clones.

V gene	D gene	J gene	clone size	CDR3 DNA	CDR3 protein
TRBV27	-	TRBJ1-6	-	TGTGCCAGCAGTCCCATCGACAGACAATATTCACCCCTCCACTTT	CASSPIDRQYSPLHF
TRBV5-1	-	TRBJ1-1	-	TGCGCCAGCAGCTCCACGGGGGGCGAAGCTTTCTTT	CASSSTGGEAFF
TRBV9	-	TRBJ2-7	few	TGTGCCAGCAGCGTAGATGGGCGAACCTACGAGCAGTACTTC	CASSVDGRTYEQYF
TRBV4-2	TRBD1	TRBJ1-4	-	TGTGCCAGCAGCCACCCGGGAGGGGGCAGGGGAACGCCTAATGAAAAACTGTTTTTT	CASSHPGGGRGTPNEKLFF
TRBV9	-	TRBJ2-5	-	TGTGCCAGCAGCGTAGAGGGCGGAGGATCAAGAACTAACCAAGAGACCCAGTACTTC	CASSVEGGGSRTNQETQYF
TRBV5-5	-	TRBJ1-2	few	TGTGCCAGCAGCTTGGAATCGCAGGGGAACTATGGCTACACCTTC	CASSLESQGNYGYTF
TRBV7-6	TRBD2	TRBJ2-5	-	TGTGCCAGCAGCTTAGATACAGCGGGGCTGGGAGAGACCCAGTACTTC	CASSLDTAGLGETQYF
TRBV10-3	-	TRBJ2-2	-	TGTGCCATCAGGGAGAGCTCAGGGGAGCTGTTTTTT	CAIRESSGELFF
TRBV2	TRBD1	TRBJ1-5	-	TGTGCCAGCAGTGAACAGGGGGGACAGCCCCAGCATTTT	CASSEQGGQPQHF
TRBV20-1	-	TRBJ1-5	-	TGCAGTGCTAGAGATCAACGGGGCCAGCATTTT	CSARDQRGQHF
TRBV7-6	-	TRBJ1-1	-	TGTGCCAGCAGCCCCAAGATCCCAGGGCGGAACACTGAAGCTTTCTTT	CASSPKIPGRNTEAFF
TRBV9	TRBD2	TRBJ2-7	-	TGTGCCAGCAGCGTAGGGCCTAGCGGGGGATGGGAGCAGTACTTC	CASSVGPSGGWEQYF
TRBV27	TRBD2	TRBJ2-7	-	TGTGCCAGCAGTTTACCCATCCGACTAGCGGGAAAATACGAGCAGTACTTC	CASSLPIRLAGKYEQYF
TRBV27	-	TRBJ1-1	-	TGTGCCAGCAGTTTGCAGGGCTGGAGCACTGAAGCTTTCTTT	CASSLQGWSTEAFF
TRBV7-9	-	TRBJ2-3	-	TGTGCCAGCAGCTTAGTGGCGGCGGCAGATACGCAGTATTTT	CASSLVAAADTQYF
TRBV28	-	TRBJ1-2	-	TGTGCCAGCAGTTTTCGCTATGGCTACACCTTC	CASSFRYGYTF
TRBV7-2	-	TRBJ1-3	-	TGTGCCAGCAGCTTACTAAGAACAGGGGGAAACACCATATATTTT	CASSLLRTGGNTIYF
TRBV7-8	-	TRBJ2-3	-	TGTGCCAGCAGCTTAGTGGCGGGGATTAGCACAGATACGCAGTATTTT	CASSLVAGISTDTQYF
TRBV7-2	-	TRBJ2-7	-	TGTGCCAGCAGCTTAGGAGTGTTTTACGAGCAGTACTTC	CASSLGVFYEQYF
TRBV5-6	TRBD1	TRBJ1-2	-	TGTGCCAGCAGCGATCGGGACAGATATGGCTACACCTTC	CASSDRDRYGYTF
TRBV6-1	TRBD1	TRBJ1-2	-	TGTGCCAGCAGTGAAACCCCAGGGGGCGGAAAAGATGGCTACACCTTC	CASSETPGGGKDGYTF
TRBV6-2/TRBV6-3	TRBD2	TRBJ2-1	-	TGTGCCAGCAGTGCCCCTAGCGGGGCCATTTGGGAGCAGTTCTTC	CASSAPSGAIWEQFF
TRBV5-1	-	TRBJ2-3	-	TGCGCCAGCAGCAGCGACACAGATACGCAGTATTTT	CASSSDTDTQYF
TRBV15	TRBD2	TRBJ2-7	many	TGTGCCACCAGCAGAGATAGTGGACTAGCATCCTACGAGCAGTACTTC	CATSRDSGLASYEQYF
TRBV9	-	TRBJ1-1	-	TGTGCCAGCAGCGTAGAGCCCGGGGGTGGCACTGAAGCTTTCTTT	CASSVEPGGGTEAFF
TRBV9	TRBD2	TRBJ2-1	-	TGTGCCAGCAGCGTAGAAGCGGGGGGCTATAATGAGCAGTTCTTC	CASSVEAGGYNEQFF
TRBV5-4	TRBD1	TRBJ1-6	-	TGTGCCAGCAGCGCCGCGACAGGGACTAATTCACCCCTCCACTTT	CASSAATGTNSPLHF
TRBV5-4	TRBD2	TRBJ2-7	-	TGTGCCAGCAGCCCTCGGGAGGTCGACGAGCAGTACTTC	CASSPREVDEQYF
TRBV19	TRBD2	TRBJ2-7	-	TGTGCCAGTAGCCGGACTAGCGGGAGCACGGACGAGCAGTACTTC	CASSRTSGSTDEQYF
TRBV5-1	TRBD1	TRBJ2-2	-	TGCGCCAGCAGCTTGCTTAGGCAGGGGGACGCCGGGGAGCTGTTTTTT	CASSLLRQGDAGELFF
TRBV5-8	-	TRBJ1-1	-	TGTGCCAGCAGCTCCCCCGCAGGGGCGGTGAACACTGAAGCTTTCTTT	CASSSPAGAVNTEAFF
TRBV28	-	TRBJ1-1	-	TGTGCCAGCAGTGCCGGTCGGGGGTACACTGAAGCTTTCTTT	CASSAGRGYTEAFF
TRBV27	-	TRBJ2-2	-	TGTGCCAGCAGTTTCAGGACAAAGGAGAACACCGGGGAGCTGTTTTTT	CASSFRTKENTGELFF
TRBV6-5	TRBD1	TRBJ1-3	-	TGTGCCAGCAGACCGACAGGGTCTGGAAACACCATATATTTT	CASRPTGSGNTIYF
TRBV27	-	TRBJ1-6	-	TGTGCCAGCGGGCAGGGGAATTCACCCCTCCACTTT	CASGQGNSPLHF
TRBV7-2	-	TRBJ2-5	-	TGTGCCGGAGGCCCACAGGGTACAGAGACCCAGTACTTC	CAGGPQGTETQYF
TRBV6-5	TRBD1	TRBJ1-5	few	TGTGCCAGCCGGACAGGGTATCAGCCCCAGCATTTT	CASRTGYQPQHF
TRBV2	-	TRBJ1-4	-	TGTGCCAGCAGGCCGACACCGAATGAAAAACTGTTTTTT	CASRPTPNEKLFF
TRBV9	-	TRBJ2-3	-	TGTGCCAGCAGCGCTATGACAGGAGACTACACAGATACGCAGTATTTT	CASSAMTGDYTDTQYF
TRBV4-3	-	TRBJ1-1	-	TGCGCCAGCAGCCACAGGGGTAAGGACACTGAAGCTTTCTTT	CASSHRGKDTEAFF
TRBV5-4	-	TRBJ2-1	-	TGTGCCAGCAGCTTGCGCGGTGAGCAGTTCTTC	CASSLRGEQFF
TRBV5-1	TRBD1	TRBJ2-7	-	TGCGCCAGCAGCTTGGACGGGACAGATAGCTACGAGCAGTACTTC	CASSLDGTDSYEQYF
TRBV18	-	TRBJ2-3	-	TGTGCCAGCTCACTAACTAGCACAGATACGCAGTATTTT	CASSLTSTDTQYF
TRBV24-1	TRBD1	TRBJ1-2	few	TGTGCCACCAGTGAGTCGGGACAGGAGAACTTCTATGGCTACACCTTC	CATSESGQENFYGYTF
TRBV14	-	TRBJ1-6	-	TGTGCCAGCAGCCAAGATTTGGGGGGGAATTCACCCCTCCACTTT	CASSQDLGGNSPLHF
TRBV6-5	TRBD1	TRBJ2-1	-	TGTGCCAGCAGGATGGGGACAGCAAGTCACCCGTTCTTC	CASRMGTASHPFF
TRBV5-1	-	TRBJ2-2	-	TGCGCCAGCAGCTTGGATCCAGGGGTCACCGGGGAGCTGTTTTTT	CASSLDPGVTGELFF
TRBV28	-	TRBJ2-2	-	TGTGCCAGCAGTTTCACCTTACAGGTGACCGGGGAGCTGTTTTTT	CASSFTLQVTGELFF
TRBV19	TRBD1	TRBJ1-6	-	TGTGCCAGTAGTTTGGGACAGCAATATAATTCACCCCTCCACTTT	CASSLGQQYNSPLHF
TRBV2	-	TRBJ2-5	-	TGTGCCAGCAAGCTCTCCACGGGGGAAACAGAGACCCAGTACTTC	CASKLSTGETETQYF
TRBV29-1	-	TRBJ2-1	-	TGCAGCGCCCAGGACGGGATCCTAAACAACAATGAGCAGTTCTTC	CSAQDGILNNNEQFF
TRBV12-3/TRBV12-4	-	TRBJ1-1	-	TGTGCCAGCAGTTTAGAAGGGGCGCAGGCTTTCTTT	CASSLEGAQAFF
TRBV7-8	-	TRBJ2-7	-	TGTGCCAGCAGCCGAGATTGGACAGAAGGATACGAGCAGTACTTC	CASSRDWTEGYEQYF
TRBV30	-	TRBJ2-3	-	TGTGCCTGGAGTCTTGCAGATACGCAGTATTTT	CAWSLADTQYF